This T cell receptor (beta chain) appears in the sequencing data of a study of blood T cell repertoires in COVID-19. About the study: Donors in the United States, Italy and Spain gave samples during acute or convalescent COVID-19. The cDNA or gDNA used as material had been derived from T cells, B-cell-depleted T cells, or PBMCs.

With 3 bases removed from V and 6 bases from J, the gap between germline ends came to 12 bases. Germline CDR1 reads SGHRS; CDR2 reads YFSETQ. The length of the CDR3 is 13 residues. Only one count was recorded for this clone. Authors' analysis steps: Nucleated cell number was recorded as an estimate derived from reference gene primer amplification. This table comes from immunoSEQ multiplex PCR, and its TCRdb copy is limited to in-frame clones, with some not included. V and J calls and clone size are those listed in that table; D and trimming were worked out from the DNA. The table includes more than 100,000 clones, roughly nine tenths detected once.

This receptor was identified in a woman older than 75 in a cohort sampled during active COVID-19. The chain employs TRBV5-1 and TRBJ1-1, with TRBD1 as a possible D gene (6 bases). The sample consisted of peripheral blood. CDR3 protein: CASSSGGAAEAFF. CDR3 nucleotide sequence: TGCGCCAGCAGCTCGGGGGGCGCAGCTGAAGCTTTCTTT.